These 2 T cell receptor beta chains were sequenced from one sample in a study of T cells in Graves' hyperthyroidism and ophthalmopathy. RNA transcripts provided the source from which TCR beta CDR3 regions were amplified. First-round RT-PCR with HTBI primers amplified the TCR CDR3 region. Each CDR3 protein is one row after TCRdb ran MiXCR on the multiplex PCR reads. The table shows about 640,000 distinct CDR3 sequences, with 20% to 25% occurring only once. Source material: blood. All receptors come from a man aged 25-45 years with Graves' ophthalmopathy.

This clonotype was counted a few times. The chain employs TRBV7-9 and TRBJ2-7; tentative D call: TRBD2 (6 bases). The CDR3 sequence is 14 residues long. V lost 4 bases, J lost 3 bases, and 13 bases lay in between. Germline CDR1 SEHNR, CDR2 FQNEAQ (reference sequence). Here the CDR3 DNA reads TGTGCCAGCAGCTCCCGGGACTTCCTCTACGAGCAGTACTTC. Translation: CASSSRDFLYEQYF. Full variable domain (missing parts from reference TRBV7-9 and TRBJ2-7): DTGVSQNPRHKITKRGQNVTFRCDPISEHNRLYWYRQTLGQGPEFLTYFQNEAQLEKSRLLSDRFSAERPKGSFSTLEIQRTEQGDSAMYLCASSSRDFLYEQYFGPGTRLTVT.

This clonotype appeared a few times. The rearrangement joins TRBV15 to TRBJ2-7, with D uncertain. The CDR3 has 13 residues. CDR1 is LNHNV and CDR2 is YYDKDF in the germline V gene (reference sequence). Trimming left V 0 bases short and J 2 bases short, with 5 bases between. This CDR3 is CATSRDRPYEQYF. In DNA, the CDR3 is TGTGCCACCAGCAGAGATCGACCCTACGAGCAGTACTTC.